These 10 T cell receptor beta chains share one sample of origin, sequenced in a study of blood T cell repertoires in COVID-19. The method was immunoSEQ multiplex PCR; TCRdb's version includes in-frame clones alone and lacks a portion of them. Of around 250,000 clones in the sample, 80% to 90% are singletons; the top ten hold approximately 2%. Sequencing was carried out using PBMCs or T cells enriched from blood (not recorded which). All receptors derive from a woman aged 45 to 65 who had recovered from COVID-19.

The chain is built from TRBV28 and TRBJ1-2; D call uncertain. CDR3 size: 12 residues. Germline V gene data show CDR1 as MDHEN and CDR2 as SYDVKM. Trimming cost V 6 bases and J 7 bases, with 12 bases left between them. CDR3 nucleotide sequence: TGTGCCAGCAGGTTGACACTCGGTGGCTACACCTTC. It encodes CASRLTLGGYTF.

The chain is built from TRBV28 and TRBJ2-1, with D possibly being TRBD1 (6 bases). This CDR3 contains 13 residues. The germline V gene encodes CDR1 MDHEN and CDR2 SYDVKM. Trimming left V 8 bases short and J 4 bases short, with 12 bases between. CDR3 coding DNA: TGTGCCAGCCTGCAGGGGCGATACAATGAGCAGTTCTTC. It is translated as CASLQGRYNEQFF.

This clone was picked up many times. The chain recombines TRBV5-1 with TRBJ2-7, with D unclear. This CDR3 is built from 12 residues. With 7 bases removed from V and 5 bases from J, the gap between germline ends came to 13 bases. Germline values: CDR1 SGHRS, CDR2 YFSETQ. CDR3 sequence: CASRLSAHEQYF. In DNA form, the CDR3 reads TGCGCCAGCCGTCTAAGCGCCCACGAGCAGTACTTC.

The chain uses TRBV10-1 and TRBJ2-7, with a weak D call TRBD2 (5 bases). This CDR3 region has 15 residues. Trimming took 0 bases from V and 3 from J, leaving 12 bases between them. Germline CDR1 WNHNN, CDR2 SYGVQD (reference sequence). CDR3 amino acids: CASSESTTIGYEQYF. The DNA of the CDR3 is TGCGCCAGCAGTGAGTCGACTACCATTGGCTACGAGCAGTACTTC.

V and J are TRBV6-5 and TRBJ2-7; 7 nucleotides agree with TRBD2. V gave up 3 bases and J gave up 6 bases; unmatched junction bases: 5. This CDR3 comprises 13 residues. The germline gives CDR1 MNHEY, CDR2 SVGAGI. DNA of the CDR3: TGTGCCAGCAGTTATGGGGGGGGGTTCGAGCAGTACTTC. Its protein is CASSYGGGFEQYF.

The chain's CDR3 is CASSGRDTQNTDTQYF. DNA of the CDR3: TGTGCCAGCAGCGGACGGGACACGCAGAACACAGATACGCAGTATTTT. The rearrangement joins TRBV7-9 to TRBJ2-3; TRBD1 is a possible D gene (6 bases). The CDR3 covers 16 residues. Germline V gene lookup returns CDR1 SEHNR and CDR2 FQNEAQ (reference sequence). V shed 5 bases and J shed 2 bases, with 17 bases lying between them.

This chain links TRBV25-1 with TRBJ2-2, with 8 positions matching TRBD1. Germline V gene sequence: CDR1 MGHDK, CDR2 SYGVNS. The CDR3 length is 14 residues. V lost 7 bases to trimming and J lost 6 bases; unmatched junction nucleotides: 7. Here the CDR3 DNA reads TGTGCCAGCATAGATGACAGGGGCCCCGGGGAGCTGTTTTTT. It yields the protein CASIDDRGPGELFF.

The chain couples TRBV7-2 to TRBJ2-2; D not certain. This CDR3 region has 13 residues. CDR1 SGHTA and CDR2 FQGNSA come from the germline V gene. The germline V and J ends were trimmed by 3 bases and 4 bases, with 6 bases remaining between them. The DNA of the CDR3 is TGTGCCAGCAGCTTGCTATTCACCGGGGAGCTGTTTTTT. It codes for CASSLLFTGELFF.

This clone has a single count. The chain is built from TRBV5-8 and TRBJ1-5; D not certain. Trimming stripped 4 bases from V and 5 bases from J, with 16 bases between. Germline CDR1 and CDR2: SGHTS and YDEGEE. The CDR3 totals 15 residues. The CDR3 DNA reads TGTGCCAGCAGCCACATTTCAGGATCGGATCAGCCCCAGCATTTT. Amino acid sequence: CASSHISGSDQPQHF.

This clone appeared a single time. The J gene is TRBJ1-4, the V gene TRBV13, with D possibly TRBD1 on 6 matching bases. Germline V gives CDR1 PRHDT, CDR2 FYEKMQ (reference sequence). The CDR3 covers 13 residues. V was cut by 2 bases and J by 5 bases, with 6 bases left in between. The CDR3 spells CASSLRGNEKLFF. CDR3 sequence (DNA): TGTGCCAGCAGCTTAAGGGGGAATGAAAAACTGTTTTTT.